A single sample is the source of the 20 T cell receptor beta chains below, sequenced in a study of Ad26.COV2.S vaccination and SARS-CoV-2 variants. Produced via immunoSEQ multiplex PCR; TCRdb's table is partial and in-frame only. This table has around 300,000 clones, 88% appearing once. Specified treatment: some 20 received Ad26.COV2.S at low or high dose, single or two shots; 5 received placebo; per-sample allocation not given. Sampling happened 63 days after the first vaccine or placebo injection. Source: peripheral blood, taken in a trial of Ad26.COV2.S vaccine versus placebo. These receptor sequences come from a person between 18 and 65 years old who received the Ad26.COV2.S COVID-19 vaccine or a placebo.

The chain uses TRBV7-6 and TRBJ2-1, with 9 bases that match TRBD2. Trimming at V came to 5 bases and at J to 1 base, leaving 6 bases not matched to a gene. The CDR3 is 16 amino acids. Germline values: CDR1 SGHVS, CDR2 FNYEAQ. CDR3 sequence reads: CASSELAGVSYNEQFF. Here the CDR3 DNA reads TGTGCCAGCAGCGAATTAGCGGGAGTATCCTACAATGAGCAGTTCTTC. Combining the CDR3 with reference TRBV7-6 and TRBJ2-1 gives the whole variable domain GAGVSQSPRYKVTKRGQDVALRCDPISGHVSLYWYRQALGQGPEFLTYFNYEAQQDKSGLPNDRFSAERPEGSISTLTIQRTEQRDSAMYRCASSELAGVSYNEQFFGPGTRLTVL.

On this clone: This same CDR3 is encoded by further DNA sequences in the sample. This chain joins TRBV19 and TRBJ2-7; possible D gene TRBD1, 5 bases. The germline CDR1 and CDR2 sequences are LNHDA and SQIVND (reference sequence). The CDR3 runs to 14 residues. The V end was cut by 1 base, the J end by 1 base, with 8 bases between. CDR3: CASSIGQGSYEQYF. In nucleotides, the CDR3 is TGTGCCAGTAGTATAGGCCAGGGATCCTACGAGCAGTACTTC. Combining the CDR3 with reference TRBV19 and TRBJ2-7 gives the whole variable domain DGGITQSPKYLFRKEGQNVTLSCEQNLNHDAMYWYRQDPGQGLRLIYYSQIVNDFQKGDIAEGYSVSREKKESFPLTVTSAQKNPTAFYLCASSIGQGSYEQYFGPGTRLTVT.

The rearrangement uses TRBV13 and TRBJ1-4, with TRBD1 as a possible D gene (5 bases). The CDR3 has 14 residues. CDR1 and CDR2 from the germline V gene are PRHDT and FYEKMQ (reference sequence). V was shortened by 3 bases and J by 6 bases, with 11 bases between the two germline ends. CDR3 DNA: TGTGCCAGCAGCTTTAGGGGTCTCGATGAAAAACTGTTTTTT. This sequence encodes CASSFRGLDEKLFF. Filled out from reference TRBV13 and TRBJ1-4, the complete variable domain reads AAGVIQSPRHLIKEKRETATLKCYPIPRHDTVYWYQQGPGQDPQFLISFYEKMQSDKGSIPDRFSAQQFSDYHSELNMSSLELGDSALYFCASSFRGLDEKLFFGSGTQLSVL.

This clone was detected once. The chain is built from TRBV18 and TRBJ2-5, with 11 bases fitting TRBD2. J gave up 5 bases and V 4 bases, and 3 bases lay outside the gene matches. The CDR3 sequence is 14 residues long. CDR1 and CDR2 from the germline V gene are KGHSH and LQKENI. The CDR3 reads CASSQLAGDETQYF. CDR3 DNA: TGTGCCAGCTCACAACTAGCGGGAGATGAGACCCAGTACTTC.

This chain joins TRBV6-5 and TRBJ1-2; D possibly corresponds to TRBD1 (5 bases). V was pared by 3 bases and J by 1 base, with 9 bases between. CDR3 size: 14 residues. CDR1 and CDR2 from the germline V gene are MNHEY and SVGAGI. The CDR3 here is CASSYRDGNYGYTF. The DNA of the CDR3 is TGTGCCAGCAGTTATAGGGACGGTAACTATGGCTACACCTTC.

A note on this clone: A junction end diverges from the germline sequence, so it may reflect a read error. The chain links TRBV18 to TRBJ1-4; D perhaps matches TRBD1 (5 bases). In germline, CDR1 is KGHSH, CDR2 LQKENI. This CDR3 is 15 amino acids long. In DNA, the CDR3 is TGTGCCAGCTCAACACCGGGACGGAAGAATGAAAAACTGTTTTTT. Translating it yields CASSTPGRKNEKLFF.

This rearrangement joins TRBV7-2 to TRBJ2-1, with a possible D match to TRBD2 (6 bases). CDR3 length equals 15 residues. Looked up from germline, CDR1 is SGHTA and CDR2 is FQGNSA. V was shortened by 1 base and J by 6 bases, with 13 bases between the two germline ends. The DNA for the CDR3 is TGTGCCAGCAGCTTAGTAGCGGAGAGGGGCAATGAGCAGTTCTTC. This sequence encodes CASSLVAERGNEQFF.

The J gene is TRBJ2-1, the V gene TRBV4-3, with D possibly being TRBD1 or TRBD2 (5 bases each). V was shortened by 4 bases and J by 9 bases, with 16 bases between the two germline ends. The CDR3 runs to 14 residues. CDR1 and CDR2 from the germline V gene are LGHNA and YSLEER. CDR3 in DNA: TGCGCCAGCAGCCTCGGCGGGCAGGGCAGTGAGCAGTTCTTC. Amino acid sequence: CASSLGGQGSEQFF.

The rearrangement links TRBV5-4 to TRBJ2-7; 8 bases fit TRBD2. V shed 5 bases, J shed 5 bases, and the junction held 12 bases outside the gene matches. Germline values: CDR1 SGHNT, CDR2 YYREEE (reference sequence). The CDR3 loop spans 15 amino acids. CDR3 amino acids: CASRIGLARNDEQYF. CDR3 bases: TGTGCCAGCAGAATCGGACTAGCTAGAAACGACGAGCAGTACTTC.

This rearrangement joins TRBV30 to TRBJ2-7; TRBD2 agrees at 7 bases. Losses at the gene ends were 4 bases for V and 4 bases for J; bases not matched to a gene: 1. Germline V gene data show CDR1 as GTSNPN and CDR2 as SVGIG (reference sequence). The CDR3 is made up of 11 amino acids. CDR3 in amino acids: CAWKRGYEQYF. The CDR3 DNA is TGTGCCTGGAAGCGGGGTTACGAGCAGTACTTC. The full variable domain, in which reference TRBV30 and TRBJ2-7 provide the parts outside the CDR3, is SQTIHQWPATLVQPVGSPLSLECTVEGTSNPNLYWYRQAAGRGLQLLFYSVGIGQISSEVPQNLSASRPQDRQFILSSKKLLLSDSGFYLCAWKRGYEQYFGPGTRLTVT.

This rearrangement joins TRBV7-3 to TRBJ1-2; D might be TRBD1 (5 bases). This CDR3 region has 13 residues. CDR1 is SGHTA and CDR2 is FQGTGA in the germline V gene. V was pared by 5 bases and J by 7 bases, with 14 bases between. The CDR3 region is CASSTTTGVGYTF. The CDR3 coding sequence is TGTGCCAGCAGCACTACCACGGGGGTTGGCTACACCTTC.

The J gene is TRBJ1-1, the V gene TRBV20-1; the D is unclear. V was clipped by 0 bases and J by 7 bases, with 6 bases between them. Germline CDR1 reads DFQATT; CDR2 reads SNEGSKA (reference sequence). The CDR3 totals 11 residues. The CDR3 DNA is TGCAGTGCTAGAGATAGCGGTGAAGCTTTCTTT. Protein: CSARDSGEAFF.

The CDR3 is CASSPPGVNQETQYF. The CDR3 DNA reads TGTGCCAGCTCACCCCCGGGGGTGAACCAAGAGACCCAGTACTTC. V is TRBV18 and J is TRBJ2-5, with a weak D call TRBD2 (6 bases). Germline assignment: CDR1 KGHSH and CDR2 LQKENI. The CDR3 has 15 residues. V lost 3 bases to trimming and J lost 0 bases, with 11 bases between them.

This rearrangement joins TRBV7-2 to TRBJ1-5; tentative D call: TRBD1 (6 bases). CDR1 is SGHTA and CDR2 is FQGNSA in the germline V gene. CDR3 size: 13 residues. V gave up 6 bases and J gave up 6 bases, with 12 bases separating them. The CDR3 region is CASSYRVRQPQHF. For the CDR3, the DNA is TGTGCCAGCAGTTACAGGGTTCGTCAGCCCCAGCATTTT. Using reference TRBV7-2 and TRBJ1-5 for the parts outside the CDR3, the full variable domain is GAGVSQSPSNKVTEKGKDVELRCDPISGHTALYWYRQSLGQGLEFLIYFQGNSAPDKSGLPSDRFSAERTGGSVSTLTIQRTQQEDSAVYLCASSYRVRQPQHFGDGTRLSIL.

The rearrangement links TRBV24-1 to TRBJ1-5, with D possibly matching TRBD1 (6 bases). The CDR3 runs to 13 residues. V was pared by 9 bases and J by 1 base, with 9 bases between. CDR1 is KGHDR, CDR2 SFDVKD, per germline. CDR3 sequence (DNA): TGTGCCACCTCCAGGGGAAGCAATCAGCCCCAGCATTTT. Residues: CATSRGSNQPQHF.

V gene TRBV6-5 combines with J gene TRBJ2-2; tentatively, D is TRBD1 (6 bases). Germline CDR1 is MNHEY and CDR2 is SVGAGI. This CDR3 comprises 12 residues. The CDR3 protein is CAIGGGTGELFF. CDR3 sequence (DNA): TGTGCGATAGGGGGTGGCACCGGGGAGCTGTTTTTT.

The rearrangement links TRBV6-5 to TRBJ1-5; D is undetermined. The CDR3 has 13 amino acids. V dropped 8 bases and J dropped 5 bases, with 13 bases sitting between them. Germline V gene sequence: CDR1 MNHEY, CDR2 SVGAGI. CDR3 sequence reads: CASSGREDQPQHF. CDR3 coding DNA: TGTGCCAGCTCCGGGAGGGAGGATCAGCCCCAGCATTTT.

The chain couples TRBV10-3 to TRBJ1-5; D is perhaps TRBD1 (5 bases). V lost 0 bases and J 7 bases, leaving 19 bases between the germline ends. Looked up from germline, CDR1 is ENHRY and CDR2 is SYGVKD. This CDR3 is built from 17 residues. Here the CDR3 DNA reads TGTGCCATCAGTGAGTCGAATCTAGCCGGGACCGGGCAGCCCCAGCATTTT. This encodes CAISESNLAGTGQPQHF.

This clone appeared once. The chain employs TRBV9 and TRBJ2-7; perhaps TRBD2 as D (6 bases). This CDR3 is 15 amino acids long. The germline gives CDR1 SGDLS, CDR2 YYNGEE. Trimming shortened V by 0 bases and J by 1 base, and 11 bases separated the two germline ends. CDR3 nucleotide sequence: TGTGCCAGCAGCGTAGCTAGCGAGAAATCCTACGAGCAGTACTTC. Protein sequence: CASSVASEKSYEQYF.

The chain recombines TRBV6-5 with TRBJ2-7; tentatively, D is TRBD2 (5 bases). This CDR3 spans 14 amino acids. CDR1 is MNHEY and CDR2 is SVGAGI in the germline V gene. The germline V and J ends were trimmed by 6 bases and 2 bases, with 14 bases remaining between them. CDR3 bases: TGTGCCAGCAGGTGGGATCCGGGAACCTACGAGCAGTACTTC. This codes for CASRWDPGTYEQYF.